This T cell receptor (beta chain) came from a study of immune evolution from preneoplasia to lung adenocarcinoma. Study-wide findings and caveats: Later-stage lesions seemingly showed higher T cell density and diversity than normal lung.

Sequencing was performed with immunoSEQ multiplex PCR; in TCRdb, only in-frame clones are kept and a portion is missing. In the table there are some 1,900 clones, 75% to 85% of which are singletons. This clone was picked up one time. Its specificity is not known. Between the mid-2010s and the late 2010s, patients underwent resection in Japan or China. After pathologic assessment, macro-dissection selected premalignant or tumor cells for extraction. This receptor was obtained from a person between 65 and 80 years old with lung adenocarcinoma. What was sequenced was FFPE atypical adenomatous hyperplasia tissue from the lung. Indicated subset: atypical adenomatous hyperplasia (AAH), lung preneoplasia.

Here the CDR3 DNA reads TGTGCCACCGCAGTAAACCTTGAGCAGTTCTTC. The encoded protein is CATAVNLEQFF. The rearrangement joins TRBV19 to TRBJ2-1; no clear D. V lost 10 bases, J lost 9 bases, and 13 bases lay in between. Germline V gives CDR1 LNHDA, CDR2 SQIVND (reference sequence). The CDR3 is 11 residues long. Full variable domain (outside the CDR3, taken from reference TRBV19 and TRBJ2-1): DGGITQSPKYLFRKEGQNVTLSCEQNLNHDAMYWYRQDPGQGLRLIYYSQIVNDFQKGDIAEGYSVSREKKESFPLTVTSAQKNPTAFYLCATAVNLEQFFGPGTRLTVL.